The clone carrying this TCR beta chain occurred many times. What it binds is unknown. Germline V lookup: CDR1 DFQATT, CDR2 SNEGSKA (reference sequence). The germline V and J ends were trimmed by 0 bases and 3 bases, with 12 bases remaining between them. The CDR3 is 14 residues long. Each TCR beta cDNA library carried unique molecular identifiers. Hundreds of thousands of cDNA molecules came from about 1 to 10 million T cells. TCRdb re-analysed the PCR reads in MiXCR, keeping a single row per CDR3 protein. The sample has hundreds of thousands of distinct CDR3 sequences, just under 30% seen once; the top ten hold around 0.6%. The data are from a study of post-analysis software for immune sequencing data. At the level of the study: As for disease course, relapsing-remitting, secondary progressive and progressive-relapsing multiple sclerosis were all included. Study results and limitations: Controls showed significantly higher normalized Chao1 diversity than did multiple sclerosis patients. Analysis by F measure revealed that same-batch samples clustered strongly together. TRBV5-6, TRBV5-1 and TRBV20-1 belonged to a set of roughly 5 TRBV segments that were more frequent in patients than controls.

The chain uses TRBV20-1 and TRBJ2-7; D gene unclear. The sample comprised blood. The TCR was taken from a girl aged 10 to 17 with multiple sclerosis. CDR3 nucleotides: TGCAGTGCTAGAGATCCGTACTTACGCTACGAGCAGTACTTC. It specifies CSARDPYLRYEQYF.